This entry lists 11 T cell receptor beta chains sequenced from one sample in a study of T-cell reconstitution after alpha-beta-depleted transplantation in children. Library preparation (for TCRbeta) was performed with unique molecular identifiers. In TCRdb, the PCR reads were re-called with MiXCR into one record per CDR3 protein. The table lists 97,000 or so distinct CDR3 sequences, less than 6% of them singletons, with 6.1% in the top ten. Sequences were derived from PBMCs, mostly from graft donor cells, sampled 60 days after TCRalphabeta/CD19-depleted stem cell transplant. The receptors here all came from a female patient aged 2 to 10 who had a stem cell transplant for Fanconi anemia, so the T cells may come from the graft donor.

The chain carries TRBV7-9 and TRBJ2-7; D gene uncertain. Germline lookup yields CDR1 SEHNR and CDR2 FQNEAQ (reference sequence). V shed 0 bases and J shed 2 bases, with 5 bases lying between them. The CDR3 has 13 amino acids. The CDR3 coding sequence is TGTGCCAGCAGCTTAGCCAGTACCTACGAGCAGTACTTC. The encoded protein is CASSLASTYEQYF.

This chain links TRBV18 with TRBJ2-3; D is unresolved. Deletions cut 3 bases from V and 7 bases from J, with 5 bases between. The V gene's germline CDR1 is KGHSH and CDR2 LQKENI. The CDR3 has 11 amino acids. CDR3 in DNA: TGTGCCAGCTCACCTCGCCATACGCAGTATTTT. Its protein product is CASSPRHTQYF.

This clonotype has only a few counts. The rearrangement joins TRBV29-1 to TRBJ1-6; D unclear. CDR3 length: 13 residues. With 5 bases removed from V and 7 bases from J, the gap between germline ends came to 12 bases. Germline V gives CDR1 SQVTM, CDR2 ANQGSEA. The CDR3 protein is CSVRVSLNSPLHF. As DNA, the CDR3 is TGCAGCGTTCGGGTCAGTTTGAATTCACCCCTCCACTTT.

This clonotype was detected many times. The DNA of the CDR3 is TGTGCCAGCAGCTTTGCTGGCTCCCGCTCCTACAATGAGCAGTTCTTC. Encoded protein: CASSFAGSRSYNEQFF. The rearrangement joins TRBV5-5 to TRBJ2-1; no clear D. The CDR3 is 16 residues long. V was shortened by 2 bases and J by 0 bases, with 12 bases between the two germline ends. Germline CDR1 SGHKS, CDR2 YYEKEE (reference sequence).

This clonotype occurred many times. The J gene is TRBJ2-2, the V gene TRBV29-1; 9 bases line up with TRBD2. The CDR3 length is 13 residues. Unmatched junction bases numbered 1, after V lost 6 bases and J lost 2 bases. Germline V gives CDR1 SQVTM, CDR2 ANQGSEA. As DNA, the CDR3 is TGCAGCGTCGGGACTAGCAACACCGGGGAGCTGTTTTTT. Its translation is CSVGTSNTGELFF.

This clonotype has a count of ten or more. The rearrangement joins TRBV7-9 to TRBJ2-1; 8 bases are a match to TRBD2. The germline V gene encodes CDR1 SEHNR and CDR2 FQNEAQ (reference sequence). Losses at the gene ends were 3 bases for V and 0 bases for J; bases not matched to a gene: 1. CDR3 length: 15 residues. CDR3 bases: TGTGCCAGCAGCTTCAGCGGGAGCTCCTACAATGAGCAGTTCTTC. Protein product: CASSFSGSSYNEQFF. Full variable domain (missing parts from reference TRBV7-9 and TRBJ2-1): DTGVSQNPRHKITKRGQNVTFRCDPISEHNRLYWYRQTLGQGPEFLTYFQNEAQLEKSRLLSDRFSAERPKGSFSTLEIQRTEQGDSAMYLCASSFSGSSYNEQFFGPGTRLTVL.

The genes are TRBV27 and TRBJ2-6; D gene unclear. The CDR3 runs 13 residues. Germline lookup yields CDR1 MNHEY and CDR2 SMNVEV (reference sequence). V lost 5 bases, J lost 4 bases, and 6 bases lay in between. In nucleotides, the CDR3 is TGTGCCAGCAGTCCTCAGGGGGCCAACGTCCTGACTTTC. Amino acid sequence: CASSPQGANVLTF.

There are many counts of this clonotype. This chain connects TRBV5-1 to TRBJ2-7; 8 nucleotides line up with TRBD1. The CDR3 loop spans 15 amino acids. Looked up from germline, CDR1 is SGHRS and CDR2 is YFSETQ. The J segment lost 0 bases and the V segment lost 7 bases, leaving 9 bases of the junction unmatched. The CDR3 DNA sequence: TGCGCCAGCGCTCAGGGGGCAGTTCCCTCCTACGAGCAGTACTTC. Amino acids: CASAQGAVPSYEQYF.

Ten or more counts support this clonotype. This sequence joins TRBV7-9 and TRBJ2-2; D is possibly TRBD2 (7 bases). Per germline, CDR1 SEHNR and CDR2 FQNEAQ (reference sequence). CDR3 length equals 16 residues. With 3 bases removed from V and 1 base from J, the gap between germline ends came to 12 bases. As DNA, the CDR3 is TGTGCCAGCAGCTTGGCGGGGGCGTGGAACACCGGGGAGCTGTTTTTT. Translation gives CASSLAGAWNTGELFF.

This clonotype turned up a few times. V gene TRBV20-1 combines with J gene TRBJ2-7, with TRBD2 identical over 11 bases. The CDR3 length is 17 residues. V shed 3 bases and J 7 bases; nucleotides not matched to a gene: 17. Germline CDR1 DFQATT, CDR2 SNEGSKA (reference sequence). The CDR3 protein is CSASPPGTSGVLWEQYF. CDR3 bases: TGCAGTGCTAGTCCACCCGGGACTAGCGGAGTCCTTTGGGAGCAGTACTTC.

This clonotype was found many times. The chain recombines TRBV7-3 with TRBJ2-1; TRBD2 aligns across 8 bases. Germline CDR1 reads SGHTA; CDR2 reads FQGTGA. Germline trimming cut 6 bases from V and 7 bases from J; bases unmatched to any gene: 11. The CDR3 loop spans 15 amino acids. This CDR3 reads CASSFRGGRTNEQFF. The CDR3 nucleotides are TGTGCCAGCAGTTTTCGGGGGGGCCGGACGAATGAGCAGTTCTTC.